This T cell receptor beta chain originates from a study of T cells in Graves' hyperthyroidism and ophthalmopathy. The study, taken as a whole, reports: Most expanded thyroid clonotypes above 0.001 recurred in blood.

CDR3 length: 16 amino acids. Per the germline V gene, CDR1 is MGHRA and CDR2 is YSYEKL. Trimming cost V 4 bases and J 8 bases; bases outside gene matches: 6. Graves' hyperthyroidism without ophthalmopathy progression within 18 months was termed stable. The hyperthyroidism patients had all been newly diagnosed, and their disease duration was under 2 months. Their ages ranged from 18 to 65 years. Orbital computed tomography and thyroid ultrasound, together with serum TRAb and thyroxine and clinical symptoms, were used for diagnoses. Regions amplified from RNA transcripts were the TCR beta CDR3 regions. RT-PCR in the first round (using the HTBI primer set) targeted the TCR CDR3. TCRdb recomputed calls from the multiplex PCR reads with MiXCR, one row per CDR3 protein. Found here are about 620,000 distinct CDR3 sequences, about a sixth of them singletons; the top ten hold about 3.8%. Of note for this clonotype: Its target is not known.

The gene calls are TRBV4-1 and TRBJ2-1, with 15 nucleotides matching TRBD2. The TCR comes from a woman younger than 45 with Graves' hyperthyroidism. Sequencing input: blood. The CDR3 is CASSLSGTSGRYEQFF. CDR3 coding DNA: TGCGCCAGCAGCCTCTCCGGGACTAGCGGGAGGTATGAGCAGTTCTTC.